The 19 T cell receptor beta chains given below trace back to one sample, sequenced in a study of CD8 T cells in ankylosing spondylitis. TCRdb re-derived calls from the 5' RACE reads in MiXCR, one entry per CDR3 protein. The top ten clones hold approximately 7% of a sample with approximately 500,000 distinct CDR3 sequences, roughly an eighth of them seen once. What these receptors recognize is not known. Study-level results: For ankylosing spondylitis blood, a TCR beta motif of fewer than 10 highly homologous variants appeared characteristic.

The sample consisted of blood, either unsorted or a sorted T cell fraction (not recorded which). These TCRs come from a male donor with ankylosing spondylitis.

This rearrangement joins TRBV2 to TRBJ2-2; D is ambiguous. Trimming removed 2 bases at V and 6 bases at J, with 7 bases between. CDR1 SNHLY and CDR2 FYNNEI come from the germline V gene. This CDR3 is built from 13 residues. Written as DNA, the CDR3 is TGTGCCAGCAGTGAATGGGGTCCCGGGGAGCTGTTTTTT. Its translation is CASSEWGPGELFF.

This clonotype was seen a handful of times. This chain uses TRBV29-1 with TRBJ2-2, with TRBD1 identical over 9 bases. Unmatched junction bases numbered 3, after V lost 3 bases and J lost 4 bases. The CDR3 runs 14 residues. Germline V gives CDR1 SQVTM, CDR2 ANQGSEA. The CDR3 region has the DNA TGCAGCGTTGAGGGACAGGGTCCCACCGGGGAGCTGTTTTTT. This gives the protein CSVEGQGPTGELFF.

A few counts support this clonotype. The V and J genes are TRBV21-1 and TRBJ2-7. TRBV21-1 is termed a pseudogene. The CDR3 is 12 residues long. The CDR3 DNA reads as TGTGCCAGCAGCAAAGAGGTCTACGAGCAGTACTTC. Amino acids: CASSKEVYEQYF.

This clonotype was recorded many times. The chain couples TRBV2 to TRBJ2-1; D is unresolved. Looked up from germline, CDR1 is SNHLY and CDR2 is FYNNEI. Trimming cost V 7 bases and J 4 bases, with 8 bases left between them. The CDR3 sequence is 12 residues long. The CDR3 sequence: CASTGGYNEQFF. DNA for the CDR3: TGTGCCAGCACCGGCGGATACAATGAGCAGTTCTTC.

This clonotype was counted a few times. The V gene is TRBV5-1, the J gene TRBJ2-7; 7 nucleotides line up with TRBD2. Germline V CDR1 and CDR2: SGHRS, YFSETQ. CDR3 length: 14 amino acids. With 1 base clipped from V and 5 bases from J, the junction kept 6 bases outside the gene matches. The DNA of the CDR3 is TGCGCCAGCAGCTTGCTTACTAGCGAAGACGAGCAGTACGTC. Encoded protein: CASSLLTSEDEQYV.

This chain uses TRBV5-1 with TRBJ2-1; either TRBD1 or TRBD2 may supply D (7 bases each). V was trimmed by 2 bases and J by 5 bases, leaving 14 bases between them. Germline V lookup: CDR1 SGHRS, CDR2 YFSETQ. This CDR3 has 15 residues. In DNA form, the CDR3 reads TGCGCCAGCAGCTTACCAGGGGGGGGCCACAATGAGCAGTTCTTC. Protein sequence: CASSLPGGGHNEQFF. Supplemented by reference TRBV5-1 and TRBJ2-1, the full variable domain reads KAGVTQTPRYLIKTRGQQVTLSCSPISGHRSVSWYQQTPGQGLQFLFEYFSETQRNKGNFPGRFSGRQFSNSRSEMNVSTLELGDSALYLCASSLPGGGHNEQFFGPGTRLTVL.

This clonotype has only a few counts. The chain joins TRBV7-9 to TRBJ2-2; 7 nucleotides agree with TRBD1. Per germline, CDR1 SEHNR and CDR2 FQNEAQ (reference sequence). This CDR3 contains 16 residues. V lost 4 bases to trimming and J lost 6 bases; unmatched junction nucleotides: 11. The chain's CDR3 is CASSSLQTGPAGELFF. The DNA for the CDR3 is TGTGCCAGCAGCTCCCTTCAGACAGGGCCGGCCGGGGAGCTGTTTTTT.

This clonotype occurred many times. The CDR3 nucleotides are TGTGCCACCTCGGGCAGGGAAAGCTACGAGCAGTACTTC. Protein sequence: CATSGRESYEQYF. The chain carries TRBV10-3 and TRBJ2-7, with D perhaps matching TRBD1 (5 bases). V was cut by 10 bases and J by 3 bases, with 16 bases left in between. CDR1 ENHRY and CDR2 SYGVKD come from the germline V gene. The CDR3 consists of 13 residues.

In this sample, this clonotype turned up a few times. The chain recombines TRBV4-2 with TRBJ2-3, with TRBD2 identical over 8 bases. The germline CDR1 and CDR2 sequences are LGHNA and YNFKEQ. This CDR3 is 18 amino acids long. After removal of 0 bases from V and 0 bases from J, the junction contained 8 bases not matched to a gene. The CDR3 DNA follows: TGTGCCAGCAGCCAAGAGGGTTGGGCTAGCGGGAGCACAGATACGCAGTATTTT. Its protein product is CASSQEGWASGSTDTQYF.

V gene TRBV7-9 combines with J gene TRBJ2-3; 8 bases align to TRBD1. CDR3 length: 16 residues. From germline, CDR1 is SEHNR and CDR2 FQNEAQ (reference sequence). The trim removed 3 bases at V and 2 bases at J, leaving 7 bases unmatched. DNA of the CDR3: TGTGCCAGCAGCTTTACCGGGACAGGCTTCACAGATACGCAGTATTTT. As protein: CASSFTGTGFTDTQYF. Filled out from reference TRBV7-9 and TRBJ2-3, the complete variable domain reads DTGVSQNPRHKITKRGQNVTFRCDPISEHNRLYWYRQTLGQGPEFLTYFQNEAQLEKSRLLSDRFSAERPKGSFSTLEIQRTEQGDSAMYLCASSFTGTGFTDTQYFGPGTRLTVL.

This clonotype came up a few times. The CDR3 DNA sequence: TGTGCCACCAGTGATTCGGGGGGGAGGGCCACAGATACGCAGTATTTT. Translated: CATSDSGGRATDTQYF. The chain employs TRBV24-1 and TRBJ2-3, with TRBD2 matching over 8 bases. V shed 2 bases, J shed 2 bases, and the junction held 5 bases outside the gene matches. Germline V gene sequence: CDR1 KGHDR, CDR2 SFDVKD. The CDR3 has 16 amino acids.

In its sample, this clonotype was seen a few times. The chain is built from TRBV14 and TRBJ1-1; a possible D gene is TRBD1 (5 bases). V lost 7 bases, J lost 2 bases, and 11 bases lay in between. Looked up from germline, CDR1 is SGHDN and CDR2 is FVKESK. The length of the CDR3 is 13 residues. The CDR3 DNA follows: TGTGCCAGCAAGGAGGGGTTAAACACTGAAGCTTTCTTT. Residues: CASKEGLNTEAFF.

A few counts support this clonotype. The V gene is TRBV25-1, the J gene TRBJ1-4, with a weak D call TRBD1 (5 bases). The CDR3 consists of 18 residues. With 1 base removed from V and 4 bases from J, the gap between germline ends came to 19 bases. Germline CDR1 and CDR2: MGHDK and SYGVNS. The CDR3 spells CASSESHTWGAGNEKLFF. CDR3 coding DNA: TGTGCCAGCAGTGAATCACACACTTGGGGCGCGGGTAATGAAAAACTGTTTTTT.

This clonotype was detected only a few times. The chain uses TRBV20-1 and TRBJ2-1; 9 bases are shared with TRBD2. Losses at the gene ends were 0 bases for V and 7 bases for J; bases not matched to a gene: 7. The CDR3 contains 15 residues. CDR1 DFQATT and CDR2 SNEGSKA come from the germline V gene (reference sequence). This chain's CDR3 is CSAREEREVGNEQFF. The CDR3 nucleotides read TGCAGTGCTAGAGAAGAGCGGGAGGTTGGTAATGAGCAGTTCTTC.

This clonotype was seen a few times. The rearrangement joins TRBV20-1 to TRBJ2-3, with TRBD2 identical over 10 bases. Germline V lookup: CDR1 DFQATT, CDR2 SNEGSKA (reference sequence). CDR3 length equals 15 residues. Trimming took 5 bases from V and 1 from J; bases not matched to a gene: 6. This CDR3 is CSASPTSGGTDTQYF. Written as DNA, the CDR3 is TGCAGTGCTTCCCCTACTAGCGGGGGCACAGATACGCAGTATTTT.

This clonotype was seen only a few times. The rearrangement joins TRBV29-1 to TRBJ2-7; TRBD1 matches 8 bases. The CDR3 is made up of 15 amino acids. CDR1 is SQVTM, CDR2 ANQGSEA, per germline. V lost 6 bases and J lost 5; bases outside the gene matches: 15. The CDR3 DNA sequence: TGCAGCGTCGCGCAGGGACAGGATACAGTCCACGAGCAGTACTTC. It is translated as CSVAQGQDTVHEQYF.

This clonotype was found a few times. The chain combines TRBV6-5 with TRBJ2-3, with D unresolved. V was clipped by 4 bases and J by 2 bases, with 16 bases between them. This CDR3 has 16 residues. Germline CDR1 is MNHEY and CDR2 is SVGAGI. CDR3: CASSSPGRTLTDTQYF. The CDR3 bases are TGTGCCAGCAGTTCCCCCGGCCGGACGCTCACAGATACGCAGTATTTT.

The table lists this clonotype with many counts. The chain couples TRBV27 to TRBJ2-5; D is unresolved. CDR1 is MNHEY and CDR2 is SMNVEV in the germline V gene (reference sequence). The CDR3 consists of 15 residues. The V and J ends lost 2 bases and 0 bases respectively, with 10 bases between them. The CDR3 region has the DNA TGTGCCAGCAGTTTAAATTGGAAGAACCAAGAGACCCAGTACTTC. Its protein product is CASSLNWKNQETQYF.

This clonotype was counted a few times. The CDR3 sequence is CSARDGLTPDTGELFF. Written as DNA, the CDR3 is TGCAGTGCTAGAGATGGACTAACGCCCGACACCGGGGAGCTGTTTTTT. V and J are TRBV20-1 and TRBJ2-2, with a possible D match to TRBD2 (6 bases). The ends were cut back, 0 bases at V and 3 bases at J, with 14 bases in the middle. Germline V CDR1 and CDR2: DFQATT, SNEGSKA (reference sequence). The CDR3 covers 16 residues.